This T cell receptor beta chain was retrieved from a study of post-analysis software for immune sequencing data. The study's findings and limits: When the samples were clustered directly with F measure, those that had been prepared in the same batch showed strong co-clustering. Compared against controls, patients with multiple sclerosis displayed significantly lower normalized Chao1 diversity. Five TRBV segments, including TRBV5-6, TRBV5-1 and TRBV20-1, were more frequent in patients than controls.

Tagging with unique molecular identifiers was a feature of the TCR beta cDNA libraries. TCRdb independently ran MiXCR on the PCR reads; one entry per CDR3 protein. The sample has 650,000 to 850,000 distinct CDR3 sequences; approximately 53% are singletons. V lost 4 bases and J 0 bases, leaving 17 bases between the germline ends. Germline-derived CDR1 and CDR2 are SGHKS and YYEKEE (reference sequence). The CDR3 is made up of 16 amino acids. This clonotype occurred a few times. The target antigen is unknown. The sample was blood. The chain joins TRBV5-5 to TRBJ2-7; D remains unclear. The receptor was isolated from a girl aged 5 to 17 with multiple sclerosis. CDR3 loop: CASSLRLDTSSYEQYF. The CDR3 nucleotides read TGTGCCAGCAGCCTAAGGCTAGACACCAGCTCCTACGAGCAGTACTTC.